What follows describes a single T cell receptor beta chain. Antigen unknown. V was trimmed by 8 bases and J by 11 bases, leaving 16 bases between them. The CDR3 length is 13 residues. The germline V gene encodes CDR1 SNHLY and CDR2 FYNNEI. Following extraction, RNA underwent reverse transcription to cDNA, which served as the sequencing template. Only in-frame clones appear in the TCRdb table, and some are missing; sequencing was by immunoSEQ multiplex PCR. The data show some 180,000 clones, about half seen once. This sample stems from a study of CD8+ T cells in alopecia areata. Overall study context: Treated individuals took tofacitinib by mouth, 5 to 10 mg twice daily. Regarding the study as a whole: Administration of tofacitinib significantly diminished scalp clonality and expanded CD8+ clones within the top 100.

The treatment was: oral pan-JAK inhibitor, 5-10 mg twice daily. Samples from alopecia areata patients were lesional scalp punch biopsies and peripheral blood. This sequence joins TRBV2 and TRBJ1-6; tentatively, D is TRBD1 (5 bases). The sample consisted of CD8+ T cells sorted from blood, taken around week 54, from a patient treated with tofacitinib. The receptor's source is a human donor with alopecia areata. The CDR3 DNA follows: TGTGCCAGCCTGAGGGAGGGGACGGCACCCCTCCACTTT. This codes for CASLREGTAPLHF.